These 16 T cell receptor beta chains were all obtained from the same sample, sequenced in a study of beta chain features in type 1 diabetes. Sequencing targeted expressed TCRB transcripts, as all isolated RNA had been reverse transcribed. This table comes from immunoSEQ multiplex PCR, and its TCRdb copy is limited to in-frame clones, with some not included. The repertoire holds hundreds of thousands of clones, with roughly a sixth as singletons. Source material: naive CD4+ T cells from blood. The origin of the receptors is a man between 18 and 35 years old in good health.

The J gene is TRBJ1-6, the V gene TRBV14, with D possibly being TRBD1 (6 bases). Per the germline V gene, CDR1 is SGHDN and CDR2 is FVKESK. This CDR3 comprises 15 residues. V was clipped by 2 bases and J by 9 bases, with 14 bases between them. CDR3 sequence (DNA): TGTGCCAGCAGCCAAAACAGGGTAGGCGGTTCACCCCTCCACTTT. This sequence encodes CASSQNRVGGSPLHF. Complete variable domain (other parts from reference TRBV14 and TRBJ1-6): EAGVTQFPSHSVIEKGQTVTLRCDPISGHDNLYWYRRVMGKEIKFLLHFVKESKQDESGMPNNRFLAERTGGTYSTLKVQPAELEDSGVYFCASSQNRVGGSPLHFGNGTRLTVT.

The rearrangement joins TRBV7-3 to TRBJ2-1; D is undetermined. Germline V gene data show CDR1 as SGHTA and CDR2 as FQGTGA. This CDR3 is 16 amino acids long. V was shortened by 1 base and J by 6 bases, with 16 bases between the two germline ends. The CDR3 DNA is TGTGCCAGCAGCTTAAACGGTCCACAAATCGGCAATGAGCAGTTCTTC. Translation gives CASSLNGPQIGNEQFF.

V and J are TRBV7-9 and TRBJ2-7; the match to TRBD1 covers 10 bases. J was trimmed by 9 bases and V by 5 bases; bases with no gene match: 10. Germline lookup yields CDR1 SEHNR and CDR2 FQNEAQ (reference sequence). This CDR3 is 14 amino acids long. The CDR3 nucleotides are TGTGCCAGCAGCCCGCCGGGACAGGGGACCGGGCAGTACTTC. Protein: CASSPPGQGTGQYF.

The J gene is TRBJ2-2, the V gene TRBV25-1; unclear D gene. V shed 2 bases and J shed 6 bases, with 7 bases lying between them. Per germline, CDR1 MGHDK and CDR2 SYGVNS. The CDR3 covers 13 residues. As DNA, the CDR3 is TGTGCCAGCAGTGAAAGGATTGCCGGGGAGCTGTTTTTT. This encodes CASSERIAGELFF.

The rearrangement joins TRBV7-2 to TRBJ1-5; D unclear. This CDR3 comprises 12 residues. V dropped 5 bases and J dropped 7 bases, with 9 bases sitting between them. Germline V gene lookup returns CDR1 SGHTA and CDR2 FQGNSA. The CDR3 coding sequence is TGTGCCAGCAGCAACTCAGCCCAGCCCCAGCATTTT. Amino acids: CASSNSAQPQHF.

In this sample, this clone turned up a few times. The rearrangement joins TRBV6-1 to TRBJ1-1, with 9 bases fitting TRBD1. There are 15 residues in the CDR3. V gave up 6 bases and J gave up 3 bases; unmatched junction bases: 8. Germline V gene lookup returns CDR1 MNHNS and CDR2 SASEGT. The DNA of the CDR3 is TGTGCCAGCAGGGGATTCGACAGGGGGGACACTGAAGCTTTCTTT. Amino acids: CASRGFDRGDTEAFF.

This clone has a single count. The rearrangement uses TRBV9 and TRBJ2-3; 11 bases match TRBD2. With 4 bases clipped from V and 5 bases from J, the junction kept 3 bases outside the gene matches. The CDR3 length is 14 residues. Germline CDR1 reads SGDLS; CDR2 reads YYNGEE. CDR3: CASSTSGRKDTQYF. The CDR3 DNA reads TGTGCCAGCAGCACTAGCGGGAGAAAAGATACGCAGTATTTT.

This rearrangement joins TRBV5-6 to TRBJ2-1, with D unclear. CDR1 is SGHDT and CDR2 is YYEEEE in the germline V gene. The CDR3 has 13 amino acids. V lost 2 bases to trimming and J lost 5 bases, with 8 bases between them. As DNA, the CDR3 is TGTGCCAGCAGCTTCAACCGGGACAATGAGCAGTTCTTC. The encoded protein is CASSFNRDNEQFF.

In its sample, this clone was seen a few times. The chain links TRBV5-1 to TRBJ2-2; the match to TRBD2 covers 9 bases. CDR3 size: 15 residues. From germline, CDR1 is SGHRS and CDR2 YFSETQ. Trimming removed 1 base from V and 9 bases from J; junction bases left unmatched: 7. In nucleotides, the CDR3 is TGCGCCAGCAGCTTGCAGACTAGCGGTGACCGGGAGCTGTTTTTT. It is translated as CASSLQTSGDRELFF.

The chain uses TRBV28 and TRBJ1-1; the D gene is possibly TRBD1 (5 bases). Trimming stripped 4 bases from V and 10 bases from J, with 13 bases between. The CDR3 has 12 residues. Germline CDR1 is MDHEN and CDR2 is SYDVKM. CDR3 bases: TGTGCCAGCAGTTCAAACCAGGGTATAGCTTTCTTT. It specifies CASSSNQGIAFF.

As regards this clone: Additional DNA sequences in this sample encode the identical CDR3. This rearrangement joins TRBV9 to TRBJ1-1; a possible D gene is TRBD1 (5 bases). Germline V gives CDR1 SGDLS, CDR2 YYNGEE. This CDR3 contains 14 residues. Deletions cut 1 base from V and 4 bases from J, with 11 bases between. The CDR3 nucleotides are TGTGCCAGCAGCGTATTAGGGGCGGGCACTGAAGCTTTCTTT. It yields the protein CASSVLGAGTEAFF.

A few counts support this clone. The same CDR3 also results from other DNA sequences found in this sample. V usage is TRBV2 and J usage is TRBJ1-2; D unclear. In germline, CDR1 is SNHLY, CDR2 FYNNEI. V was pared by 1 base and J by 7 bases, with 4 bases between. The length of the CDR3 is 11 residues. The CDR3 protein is CASSEVRGYTF. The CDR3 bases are TGTGCCAGCAGTGAAGTTCGTGGCTACACCTTC.

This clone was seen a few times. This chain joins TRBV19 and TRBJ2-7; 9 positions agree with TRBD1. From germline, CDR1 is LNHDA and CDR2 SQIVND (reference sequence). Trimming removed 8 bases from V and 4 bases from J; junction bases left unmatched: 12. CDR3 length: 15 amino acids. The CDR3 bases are TGTGCCAGTTCCAATATCGGACAGGGGACTTACGAGCAGTACTTC. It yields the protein CASSNIGQGTYEQYF.

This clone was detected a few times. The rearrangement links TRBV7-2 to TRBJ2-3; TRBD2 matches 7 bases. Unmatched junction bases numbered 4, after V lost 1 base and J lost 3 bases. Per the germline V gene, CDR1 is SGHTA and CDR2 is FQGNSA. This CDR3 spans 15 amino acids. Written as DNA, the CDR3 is TGTGCCAGCAGCTTAGGATCGCGGGGGACAGATACGCAGTATTTT. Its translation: CASSLGSRGTDTQYF.

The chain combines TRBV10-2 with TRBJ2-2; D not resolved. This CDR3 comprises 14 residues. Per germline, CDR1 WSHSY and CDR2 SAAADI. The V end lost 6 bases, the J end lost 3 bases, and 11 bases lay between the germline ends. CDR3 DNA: TGCGCCAGCAGGGGCCTTAAGGACACCGGGGAGCTGTTTTTT. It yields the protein CASRGLKDTGELFF.

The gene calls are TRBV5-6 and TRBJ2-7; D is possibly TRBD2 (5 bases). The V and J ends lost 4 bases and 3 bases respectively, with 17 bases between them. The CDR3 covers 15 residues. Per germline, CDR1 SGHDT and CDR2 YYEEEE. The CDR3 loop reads CASSATPGSHYEQYF. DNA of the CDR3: TGTGCCAGCAGCGCAACCCCGGGATCACACTACGAGCAGTACTTC.